This TCR beta chain was captured in a study of beta chain features in type 1 diabetes. The sequenced template was cDNA made from the entire isolated RNA. Assay used: immunoSEQ multiplex PCR; TCRdb lists only in-frame clones, some missing. The sample has 620,000 or so clones; 15% to 18% are singletons. Germline loops: CDR1 GTSNPN, CDR2 SVGIG (reference sequence). Deletions cut 0 bases from V and 5 bases from J, with 25 bases between. There are 18 residues in the CDR3. The sample consisted of naive CD4+ T cells from blood. The rearrangement joins TRBV30 to TRBJ1-2, with D perhaps TRBD1 (5 bases). The sequence was collected from a man aged 18 to 35 in good health. CDR3 protein: CAWSVARALTILRYGYTF. The CDR3 DNA is TGTGCCTGGAGTGTGGCCAGGGCACTTACCATTTTGAGATATGGCTACACCTTC.